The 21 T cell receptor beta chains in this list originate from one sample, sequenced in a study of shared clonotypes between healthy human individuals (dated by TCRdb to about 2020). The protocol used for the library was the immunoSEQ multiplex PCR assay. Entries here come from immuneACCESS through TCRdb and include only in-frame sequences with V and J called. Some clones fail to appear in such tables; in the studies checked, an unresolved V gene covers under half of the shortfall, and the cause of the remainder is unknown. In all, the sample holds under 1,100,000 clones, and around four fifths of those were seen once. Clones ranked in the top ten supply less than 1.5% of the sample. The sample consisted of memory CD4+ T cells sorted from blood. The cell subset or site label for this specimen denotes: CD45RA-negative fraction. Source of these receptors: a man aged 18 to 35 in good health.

The CDR3 loop is CASRASSGSGETQYF. CDR3 coding DNA: TGTGCCAGTAGGGCCTCTAGCGGGAGTGGCGAGACCCAGTACTTC. The chain recombines TRBV19 with TRBJ2-5; TRBD2 aligns across 10 bases. CDR1 and CDR2 (germline): LNHDA, SQIVND (reference sequence). V dropped 6 bases and J dropped 5; count of bases not matched to a gene: 9. This CDR3 has 15 amino acids.

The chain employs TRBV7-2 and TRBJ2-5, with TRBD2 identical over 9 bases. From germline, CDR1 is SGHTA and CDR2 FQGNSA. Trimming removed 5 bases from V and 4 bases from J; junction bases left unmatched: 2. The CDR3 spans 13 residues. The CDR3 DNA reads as TGTGCCAGCAGCCCGACTAGCGGAGAGACCCAGTACTTC. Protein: CASSPTSGETQYF.

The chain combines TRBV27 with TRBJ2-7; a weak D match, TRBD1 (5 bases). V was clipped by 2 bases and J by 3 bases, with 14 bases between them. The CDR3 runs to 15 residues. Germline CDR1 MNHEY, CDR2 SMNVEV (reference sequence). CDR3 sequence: CASSLAGIQGYEQYF. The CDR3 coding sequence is TGTGCCAGCAGTTTAGCCGGTATTCAGGGCTACGAGCAGTACTTC.

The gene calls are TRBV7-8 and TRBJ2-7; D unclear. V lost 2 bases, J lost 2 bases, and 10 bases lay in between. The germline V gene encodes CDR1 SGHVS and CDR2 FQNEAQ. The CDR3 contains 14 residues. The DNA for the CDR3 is TGTGCCAGCAGCTTATCCAGTCCCGCCTACGAGCAGTACTTC. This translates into CASSLSSPAYEQYF.

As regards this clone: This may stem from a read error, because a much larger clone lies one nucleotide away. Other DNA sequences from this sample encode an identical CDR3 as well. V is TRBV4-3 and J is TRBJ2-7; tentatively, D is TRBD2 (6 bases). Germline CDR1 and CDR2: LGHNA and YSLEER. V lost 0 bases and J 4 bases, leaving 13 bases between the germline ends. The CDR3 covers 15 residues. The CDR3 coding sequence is TGCGCCAGCAGCCAAGATCGGGCGGGGTTATACGAGCAGTACTTC. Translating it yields CASSQDRAGLYEQYF.

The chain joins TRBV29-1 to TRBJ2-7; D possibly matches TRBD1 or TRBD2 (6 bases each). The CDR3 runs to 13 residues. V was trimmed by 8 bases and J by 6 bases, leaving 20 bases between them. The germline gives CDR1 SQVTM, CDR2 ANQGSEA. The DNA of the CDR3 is TGCAGCCCCGGGGGCGGGATGTTAGGCGAGCAGTACTTC. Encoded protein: CSPGGGMLGEQYF.

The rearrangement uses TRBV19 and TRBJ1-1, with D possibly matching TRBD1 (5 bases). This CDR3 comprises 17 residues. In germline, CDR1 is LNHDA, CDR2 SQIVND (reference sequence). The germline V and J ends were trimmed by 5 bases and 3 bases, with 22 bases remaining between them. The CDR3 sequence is CASSPDQGLGFDTEAFF. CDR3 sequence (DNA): TGTGCCAGTAGTCCTGACCAGGGCCTGGGGTTTGACACTGAAGCTTTCTTT.

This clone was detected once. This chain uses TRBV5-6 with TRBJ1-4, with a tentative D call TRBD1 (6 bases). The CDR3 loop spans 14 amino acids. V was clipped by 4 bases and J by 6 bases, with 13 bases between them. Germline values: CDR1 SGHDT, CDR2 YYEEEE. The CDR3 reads CASSADRVDEKLFF. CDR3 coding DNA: TGTGCCAGCAGCGCGGACAGAGTAGATGAAAAACTGTTTTTT.

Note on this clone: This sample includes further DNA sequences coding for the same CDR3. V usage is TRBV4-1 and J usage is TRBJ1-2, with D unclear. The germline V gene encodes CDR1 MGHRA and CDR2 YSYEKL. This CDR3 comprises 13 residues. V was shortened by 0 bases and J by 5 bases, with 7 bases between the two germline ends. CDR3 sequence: CASSQEGGYGYTF. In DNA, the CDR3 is TGCGCCAGCAGCCAAGAAGGAGGTTATGGCTACACCTTC.

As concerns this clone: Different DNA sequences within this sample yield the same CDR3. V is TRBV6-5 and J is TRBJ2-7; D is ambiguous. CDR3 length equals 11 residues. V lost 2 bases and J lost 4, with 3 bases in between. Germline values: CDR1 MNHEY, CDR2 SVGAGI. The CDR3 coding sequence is TGTGCCAGCAGTTACGATTACGAGCAGTACTTC. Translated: CASSYDYEQYF.

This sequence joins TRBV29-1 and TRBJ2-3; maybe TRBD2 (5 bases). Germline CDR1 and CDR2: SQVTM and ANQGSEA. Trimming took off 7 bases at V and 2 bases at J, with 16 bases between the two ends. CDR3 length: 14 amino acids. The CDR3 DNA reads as TGCAGCGCTCTGAGCCAGCGGCTCACAGATACGCAGTATTTT. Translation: CSALSQRLTDTQYF.

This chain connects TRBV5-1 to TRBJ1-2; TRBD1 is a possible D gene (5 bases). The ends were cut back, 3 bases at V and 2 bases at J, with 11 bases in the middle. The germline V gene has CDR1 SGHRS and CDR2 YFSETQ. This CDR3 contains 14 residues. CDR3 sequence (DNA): TGCGCCAGCAGCTCCAGAGAGGGGAACTATGGCTACACCTTC. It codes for CASSSREGNYGYTF.

The CDR3 DNA is TGTGCCAGCAGCCGCGCGGGGGGGCGGGAGGCCGGGGAGCTGTTTTTT. It yields the protein CASSRAGGREAGELFF. The chain couples TRBV5-4 to TRBJ2-2; 9 bases are shared with TRBD2. The CDR3 length is 16 residues. V dropped 4 bases and J dropped 6; count of bases not matched to a gene: 10. Germline CDR1 reads SGHNT; CDR2 reads YYREEE (reference sequence).

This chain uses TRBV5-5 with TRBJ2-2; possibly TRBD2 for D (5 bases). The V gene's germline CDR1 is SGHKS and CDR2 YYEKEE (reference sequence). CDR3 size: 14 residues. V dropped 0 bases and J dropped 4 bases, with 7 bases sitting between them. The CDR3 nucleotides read TGTGCCAGCAGCTTGGGCCTAGCCACCGGGGAGCTGTTTTTT. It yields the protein CASSLGLATGELFF.

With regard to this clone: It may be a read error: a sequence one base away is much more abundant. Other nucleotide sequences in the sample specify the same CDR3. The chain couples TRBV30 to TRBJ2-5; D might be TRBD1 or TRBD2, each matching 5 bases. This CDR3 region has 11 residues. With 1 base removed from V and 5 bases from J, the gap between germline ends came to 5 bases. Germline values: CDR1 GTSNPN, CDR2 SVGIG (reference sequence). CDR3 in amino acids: CAWSGGETQYF. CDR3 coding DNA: TGTGCCTGGAGTGGGGGGGAGACCCAGTACTTC.

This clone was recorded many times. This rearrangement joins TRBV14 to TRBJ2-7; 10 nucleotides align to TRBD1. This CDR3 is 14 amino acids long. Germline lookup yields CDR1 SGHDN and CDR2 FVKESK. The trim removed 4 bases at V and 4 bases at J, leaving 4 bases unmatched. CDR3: CASSPWTGGYEQYF. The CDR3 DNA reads TGTGCCAGCAGCCCTTGGACAGGGGGATACGAGCAGTACTTC.

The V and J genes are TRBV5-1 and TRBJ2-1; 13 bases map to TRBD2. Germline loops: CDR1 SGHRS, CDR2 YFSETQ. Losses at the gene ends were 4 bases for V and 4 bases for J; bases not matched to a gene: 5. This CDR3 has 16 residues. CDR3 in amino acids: CASSGGTSGTYNEQFF. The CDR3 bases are TGCGCCAGCAGCGGTGGGACTAGCGGGACATACAATGAGCAGTTCTTC.

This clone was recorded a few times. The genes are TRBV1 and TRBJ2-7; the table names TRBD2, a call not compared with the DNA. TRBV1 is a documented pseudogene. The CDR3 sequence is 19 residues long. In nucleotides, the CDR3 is TGCACCAGCAGCCAGGGAGCGTTACCGAACATCCTAACTACTTACGAGCAGTACTTC. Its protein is CTSSQGALPNILTTYEQYF.

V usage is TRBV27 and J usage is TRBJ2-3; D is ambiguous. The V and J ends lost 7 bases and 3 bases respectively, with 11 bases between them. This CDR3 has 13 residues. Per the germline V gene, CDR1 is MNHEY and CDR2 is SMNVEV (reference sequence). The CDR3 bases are TGTGCCAGCACCCAGAGAATTACAGATACGCAGTATTTT. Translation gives CASTQRITDTQYF.

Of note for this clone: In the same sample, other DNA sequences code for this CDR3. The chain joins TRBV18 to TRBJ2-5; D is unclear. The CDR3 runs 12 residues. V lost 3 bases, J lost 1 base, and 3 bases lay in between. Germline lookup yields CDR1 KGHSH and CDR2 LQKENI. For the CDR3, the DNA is TGTGCCAGCTCACCTGTCCAAGAGACCCAGTACTTC. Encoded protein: CASSPVQETQYF. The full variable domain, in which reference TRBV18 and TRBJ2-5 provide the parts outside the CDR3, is NAGVMQNPRHLVRRRGQEARLRCSPMKGHSHVYWYRQLPEEGLKFMVYLQKENIIDESGMPKERFSAEFPKEGPSILRIQQVVRGDSAAYFCASSPVQETQYFGPGTRLLVL.

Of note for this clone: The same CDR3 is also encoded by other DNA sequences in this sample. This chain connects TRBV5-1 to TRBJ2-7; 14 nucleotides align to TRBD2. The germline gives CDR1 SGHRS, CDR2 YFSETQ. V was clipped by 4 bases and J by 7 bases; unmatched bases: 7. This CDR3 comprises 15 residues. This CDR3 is CASSLGTSGSGEQYF. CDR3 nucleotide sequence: TGCGCCAGCAGCCTGGGGACTAGCGGGAGTGGGGAGCAGTACTTC.